The clone carrying this TCR beta chain was seen at least ten times. Its matching antigen is unknown. The data were taken from a study of Graves' ophthalmopathy and Graves' hyperthyroidism. Study outcomes and limitations: Blood repertoires reportedly contained most expanded thyroid clonotypes above 0.001 frequency.

Amplification targeted the TCR beta CDR3 regions, with RNA transcripts as the source material. HTBI primers were employed in first-round RT-PCR, then a second-round multiplex PCR followed. MiXCR, run by TCRdb on the multiplex PCR reads, gives a single entry per CDR3 protein. The table shows around 1,000,000 distinct CDR3 sequences, with about 38% occurring only once. This CDR3 has 14 residues. Germline V lookup: CDR1 SGHRS, CDR2 YFSETQ. V lost 4 bases and J 0 bases, leaving 11 bases between the germline ends. Participants with hyperthyroidism, aged 18 to 65, were newly diagnosed with under 2 months' duration. None of the included patients had other autoimmune diseases, uncontrolled infections, pregnancy or lactation, as these led to exclusion. Diagnosis relied on clinical symptoms, serum thyroxine, TRAb, thyroid ultrasound and orbital computed tomography.

The V gene is TRBV5-1, the J gene TRBJ2-7; TRBD1 is a possible D gene (6 bases). The sequence came from an adult man with Graves' hyperthyroidism. The source material was peripheral blood or thyroid tissue (not recorded which). CDR3 nucleotide sequence: TGCGCCAGCAGCACGATGGACAGCTCCTACGAGCAGTACTTC. The encoded protein is CASSTMDSSYEQYF.